One sample yielded the 16 T cell receptor beta chains listed below, sequenced in a study of T-cell reconstitution after alpha-beta-depleted transplantation in children (dated by TCRdb to between 2015 and 2016). Library prep was done by PCR. Instrument on record: Illumina HiSeq 2500. Molecular barcoding was employed in the preparation of TCR libraries, with unique molecular identifiers being used to normalize TCRbeta repertoire quantification. TCRdb reanalyzed the raw reads on its own, using fastp at Q25 for trimming and MiXCR for clone calling, and kept in-frame beta chains. Rows with one shared CDR3 protein collapse into an entry with the most common genes and DNA. In all, the sample holds about 470,000 distinct CDR3 sequences, and 43% of those were seen once. The ten largest clones add up to under 30% of the sample. The treatment or condition label of this sample denotes: allogeneic hematopoietic cell transplantation with graft depleted of TCRalphabeta T cells and CD19 B cells.

Specimen: PBMCs, collected before TCRalphabeta/CD19-depleted stem cell transplant. The source of these receptors is a girl aged 2 to 9 with aplastic anemia, due to receive a stem cell transplant.

The rearrangement uses TRBV7-6 and TRBJ2-1; D possibly corresponds to TRBD2 (5 bases). Deletions cut 3 bases from V and 9 bases from J, with 18 bases between. Germline assignment: CDR1 SGHVS and CDR2 FNYEAQ. The CDR3 has 15 residues. CDR3: CASSFDIGFRGEQFF. The DNA of the CDR3 is TGTGCCAGCAGCTTTGATATCGGTTTTCGGGGTGAGCAGTTCTTC.

This clonotype was detected a few times. The chain uses TRBV15 and TRBJ1-4, with D perhaps matching TRBD1 (5 bases). The V and J ends lost 3 bases and 5 bases respectively, with 10 bases between them. The CDR3 is 14 amino acids. Germline lookup yields CDR1 LNHNV and CDR2 YYDKDF (reference sequence). CDR3 DNA sequence: TGTGCCACCAGCAGTGGGGGGGGGAATGAAAAACTGTTTTTT. Translating gives CATSSGGGNEKLFF.

The chain carries TRBV20-1 and TRBJ2-7, with TRBD2 matching over 8 bases. The length of the CDR3 is 13 residues. With 4 bases clipped from V and 2 bases from J, the junction kept 4 bases outside the gene matches. Germline CDR1 reads DFQATT; CDR2 reads SNEGSKA (reference sequence). The CDR3 DNA is TGCAGTGCTACGACTAGCGATACCTACGAGCAGTACTTC. Its translation is CSATTSDTYEQYF.

Remarks on this clonotype: A much bigger clone sits one base away, suggesting this may be a read error. The gene calls are TRBV12-3 or TRBV12-4 and TRBJ1-5; D may be TRBD1 (6 bases). The CDR3 spans 17 residues. The CDR3: CPSSRDGGLTSNQPQHF. In nucleotides, the CDR3 is TGTCCCAGCAGTCGGGACGGGGGCCTAACTAGCAATCAGCCCCAGCATTTT.

This clonotype was detected ten times or more. The chain couples TRBV3-1 to TRBJ2-1, with 7 bases matching TRBD2. Per germline, CDR1 LGHDT and CDR2 YNNKEL (reference sequence). After removal of 2 bases from V and 0 bases from J, the junction contained 1 base not matched to a gene. The CDR3 is 15 residues long. CDR3 sequence reads: CASSQSSGSYNEQFF. In DNA form, the CDR3 reads TGTGCCAGCAGCCAATCTAGCGGCTCCTACAATGAGCAGTTCTTC.

This clonotype was observed a few times. J is TRBJ1-6 and V is TRBV5-1; D is unclear. Trimming left V 0 bases short and J 7 bases short, with 14 bases between. In germline, CDR1 is SGHRS, CDR2 YFSETQ. This CDR3 comprises 16 residues. The CDR3 DNA reads as TGCGCCAGCAGCTTGGTGGCACCGCTCGCGAATTCACCCCTCCACTTT. Amino acid sequence: CASSLVAPLANSPLHF.

This clonotype was seen more than once but under ten times. The rearrangement joins TRBV19 to TRBJ2-1, with D maybe TRBD1 (6 bases). Germline V CDR1 and CDR2: LNHDA, SQIVND (reference sequence). V gave up 9 bases and J gave up 0 bases, with 18 bases separating them. The CDR3 has 16 residues. CDR3 protein: CASKNPGQSSYNEQFF. The CDR3 region has the DNA TGTGCCAGCAAGAACCCGGGACAAAGCTCCTACAATGAGCAGTTCTTC.

This clonotype has just one count. The chain is built from TRBV20-1 and TRBJ2-4; 9 bases line up with TRBD1. The CDR3 length is 14 residues. J gave up 6 bases and V 5 bases, and 8 bases lay outside the gene matches. Germline V gene lookup returns CDR1 DFQATT and CDR2 SNEGSKA (reference sequence). CDR3 region: CSASQQGASNIQYF. In DNA form, the CDR3 reads TGCAGTGCTTCCCAACAGGGGGCCTCAAACATTCAGTACTTC.

The V and J genes are TRBV20-1 and TRBJ2-2, with 8 bases identical to TRBD2. The CDR3 is 13 residues long. After removal of 6 bases from V and 7 bases from J, the junction contained 7 bases not matched to a gene. Germline CDR1 DFQATT, CDR2 SNEGSKA (reference sequence). The CDR3 protein is CSAGTSLLGELFF. The CDR3 DNA is TGCAGTGCGGGGACTAGTCTTCTCGGGGAGCTGTTTTTT.

This clonotype was detected ten times or more. V and J are TRBV12-3 or TRBV12-4 and TRBJ1-2; 7 nucleotides agree with TRBD1. J was trimmed by 8 bases and V by 6 bases; bases with no gene match: 9. CDR3 length equals 13 residues. Here the CDR3 DNA reads TGTGCCAGCAGCATCGACAGGGTTCGCGGCTACACCTTC. This encodes CASSIDRVRGYTF.

At least ten counts were recorded for this clonotype. The chain employs TRBV5-6 and TRBJ2-1, with 7 bases matching TRBD2. This CDR3 region has 18 residues. Germline lookup yields CDR1 SGHDT and CDR2 YYEEEE. V lost 2 bases and J lost 4; bases outside the gene matches: 15. CDR3 sequence: CASSFVIESSGLYNEQFF. CDR3 DNA: TGTGCCAGCAGCTTTGTCATTGAGTCTAGCGGATTATACAATGAGCAGTTCTTC.

This clonotype was detected many times. This chain links TRBV29-1 with TRBJ2-5; 9 positions agree with TRBD1. The CDR3 has 14 residues. Germline-derived CDR1 and CDR2 are SQVTM and ANQGSEA. The trim removed 4 bases at V and 4 bases at J, leaving 7 bases unmatched. CDR3 protein: CSVGGTGKGETQYF. CDR3 DNA sequence: TGCAGCGTTGGGGGGACAGGGAAAGGAGAGACCCAGTACTTC.

This clonotype was picked up many times. This chain uses TRBV20-1 with TRBJ2-3; D may be TRBD1 (6 bases). Germline loops: CDR1 DFQATT, CDR2 SNEGSKA (reference sequence). CDR3 length: 15 residues. V was pared by 0 bases and J by 3 bases, with 13 bases between. CDR3 bases: TGCAGTGCTAGAGATCGTGGCAGGGGTACAGATACGCAGTATTTT. Translating it yields CSARDRGRGTDTQYF.

This clonotype was seen a few times. The chain uses TRBV6-1 and TRBJ1-4; the D gene is possibly TRBD1 (6 bases). The V end lost 7 bases, the J end lost 8 bases, and 20 bases lay between the germline ends. Germline CDR1 reads MNHNS; CDR2 reads SASEGT. The CDR3 is 15 amino acids. The CDR3 reads CASTPTRGESEKLFF. DNA of the CDR3: TGTGCCAGCACTCCAACGAGGGGGGAGAGCGAAAAACTGTTTTTT.

The rearrangement links TRBV7-2 to TRBJ2-7, with TRBD1 identical over 9 bases. CDR1 and CDR2 (germline): SGHTA, FQGNSA. The V gene end was trimmed by 4 bases and the J gene end by 5 bases; junction bases not matched to a gene: 12. The length of the CDR3 is 16 residues. CDR3 sequence reads: CASSSRSGTGMHEQYF. In nucleotides, the CDR3 is TGTGCCAGCAGCTCTCGTTCCGGGACAGGGATGCACGAGCAGTACTTC.

This clonotype was found a few times. This chain uses TRBV4-1 with TRBJ2-1, with 8 bases fitting TRBD2. The ends lost 3 bases at V and 7 bases at J; junction bases unmatched: 11. CDR1 and CDR2 from the germline V gene are MGHRA and YSYEKL. The CDR3 is 16 residues long. The CDR3 loop reads CASSQRLAMARNEQFF. CDR3 nucleotide sequence: TGCGCCAGCAGCCAGCGACTAGCGATGGCGAGGAATGAGCAGTTCTTC.